These 9 T cell receptor beta chains originate from one sample sequenced in a study of blood T cell repertoires in COVID-19. TCRdb's copy holds only in-frame clones and misses some; the assay was immunoSEQ multiplex PCR. The table has about 120,000 clones, 85% to 90% seen once; the top ten hold about 3%. Sequencing was performed on peripheral blood. The source is a woman aged 45-60 years with acute or convalescent COVID-19.

The chain combines TRBV27 with TRBJ1-2; TRBD1 matches at 9 bases. Germline CDR1 is MNHEY and CDR2 is SMNVEV (reference sequence). This CDR3 has 18 residues. The ends lost 5 bases at V and 5 bases at J; junction bases unmatched: 18. The CDR3 bases are TGTGCCAGCAGTCCGAATAGTGGGGTTACAGGGGGCGGATATGGCTACACCTTC. Translating gives CASSPNSGVTGGGYGYTF.

The chain is built from TRBV19 and TRBJ1-5; D not certain. V was cut by 2 bases and J by 11 bases, with 16 bases left in between. CDR3 size: 14 residues. The germline gives CDR1 LNHDA, CDR2 SQIVND (reference sequence). CDR3 sequence (DNA): TGTGCCAGTAGTATACAACACGGTATGGAGGCCCAGCATTTT. Encoded protein: CASSIQHGMEAQHF. Variable domain in full (rest from reference TRBV19 and TRBJ1-5): DGGITQSPKYLFRKEGQNVTLSCEQNLNHDAMYWYRQDPGQGLRLIYYSQIVNDFQKGDIAEGYSVSREKKESFPLTVTSAQKNPTAFYLCASSIQHGMEAQHFGDGTRLSIL.

The chain recombines TRBV18 with TRBJ2-7, with a tentative D call TRBD1 (6 bases). CDR1 KGHSH and CDR2 LQKENI come from the germline V gene. The CDR3 is made up of 13 amino acids. V lost 4 bases to trimming and J lost 5 bases, with 12 bases between them. The CDR3 DNA sequence: TGTGCCAGCTCACTCAACACAGGGAACGAGCAGTACTTC. Protein: CASSLNTGNEQYF.

The chain combines TRBV4-2 with TRBJ2-2, with a tentative D call TRBD2 (6 bases). The V and J ends lost 4 bases and 6 bases respectively, with 18 bases between them. The germline V gene has CDR1 LGHNA and CDR2 YNFKEQ. CDR3 size: 16 residues. In DNA form, the CDR3 reads TGTGCCAGCAGCCTGGAGATACTAGCCCTCCCCGGGGAGCTGTTTTTT. Protein product: CASSLEILALPGELFF.

This clone was seen only once. The V call is TRBV10-3, the J call TRBJ2-7; D perhaps matches TRBD2 (6 bases). V was pared by 4 bases and J by 1 base, with 17 bases between. The CDR3 consists of 16 residues. Germline values: CDR1 ENHRY, CDR2 SYGVKD. Here the CDR3 reads CAISGLPTAGSYEQYF. CDR3 DNA sequence: TGTGCCATCAGTGGCTTACCCACGGCGGGGTCCTACGAGCAGTACTTC.

The chain employs TRBV13 and TRBJ2-2; TRBD1 agrees at 7 bases. Trimming cost V 0 bases and J 4 bases; bases outside gene matches: 2. The CDR3 runs 15 residues. CDR1 is PRHDT, CDR2 FYEKMQ, per germline (reference sequence). The CDR3, as DNA: TGTGCCAGCAGCTTAGGGACAGGGACCACCGGGGAGCTGTTTTTT. Protein sequence: CASSLGTGTTGELFF.

This chain uses TRBV27 with TRBJ2-7; 7 bases agree with TRBD2. Looked up from germline, CDR1 is MNHEY and CDR2 is SMNVEV (reference sequence). The length of the CDR3 is 13 residues. Unmatched junction bases numbered 5, after V lost 4 bases and J lost 5 bases. The CDR3 region has the DNA TGTGCCAGCAGTTCTAGCGGCGAGCACGAGCAGTACTTC. Translating it yields CASSSSGEHEQYF.

The chain joins TRBV27 to TRBJ1-6, with a possible D match to TRBD1 (5 bases). CDR1 and CDR2 from the germline V gene are MNHEY and SMNVEV (reference sequence). The V and J ends lost 4 bases and 7 bases respectively, with 20 bases between them. This CDR3 spans 17 amino acids. CDR3 region: CASSSLSRGGGNSPLHF. The CDR3 nucleotides are TGTGCCAGCAGTTCTCTTTCCCGCGGCGGGGGGAATTCACCCCTCCACTTT.

The chain recombines TRBV27 with TRBJ2-7; 14 bases match TRBD2. V gave up 3 bases and J gave up 2 bases; unmatched junction bases: 3. Germline CDR1 MNHEY, CDR2 SMNVEV (reference sequence). This CDR3 spans 16 amino acids. The CDR3 is CASSFGTSGRAYEQYF. DNA of the CDR3: TGTGCCAGCAGTTTCGGGACTAGCGGGAGAGCCTACGAGCAGTACTTC.